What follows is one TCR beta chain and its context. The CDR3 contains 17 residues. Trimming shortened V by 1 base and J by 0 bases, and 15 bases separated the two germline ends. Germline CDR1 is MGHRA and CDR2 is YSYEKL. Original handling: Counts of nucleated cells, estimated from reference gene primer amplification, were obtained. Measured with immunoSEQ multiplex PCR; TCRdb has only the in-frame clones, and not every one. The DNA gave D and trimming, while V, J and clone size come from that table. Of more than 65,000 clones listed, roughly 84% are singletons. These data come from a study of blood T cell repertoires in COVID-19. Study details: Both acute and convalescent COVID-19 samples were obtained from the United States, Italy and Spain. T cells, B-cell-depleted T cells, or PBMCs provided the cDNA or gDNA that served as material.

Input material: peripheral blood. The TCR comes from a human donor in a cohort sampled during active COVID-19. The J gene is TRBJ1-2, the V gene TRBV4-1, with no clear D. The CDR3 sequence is CASSQVIVAGTNYGYTF. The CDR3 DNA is TGCGCCAGCAGCCAAGTAATTGTTGCCGGTACTAACTATGGCTACACCTTC.